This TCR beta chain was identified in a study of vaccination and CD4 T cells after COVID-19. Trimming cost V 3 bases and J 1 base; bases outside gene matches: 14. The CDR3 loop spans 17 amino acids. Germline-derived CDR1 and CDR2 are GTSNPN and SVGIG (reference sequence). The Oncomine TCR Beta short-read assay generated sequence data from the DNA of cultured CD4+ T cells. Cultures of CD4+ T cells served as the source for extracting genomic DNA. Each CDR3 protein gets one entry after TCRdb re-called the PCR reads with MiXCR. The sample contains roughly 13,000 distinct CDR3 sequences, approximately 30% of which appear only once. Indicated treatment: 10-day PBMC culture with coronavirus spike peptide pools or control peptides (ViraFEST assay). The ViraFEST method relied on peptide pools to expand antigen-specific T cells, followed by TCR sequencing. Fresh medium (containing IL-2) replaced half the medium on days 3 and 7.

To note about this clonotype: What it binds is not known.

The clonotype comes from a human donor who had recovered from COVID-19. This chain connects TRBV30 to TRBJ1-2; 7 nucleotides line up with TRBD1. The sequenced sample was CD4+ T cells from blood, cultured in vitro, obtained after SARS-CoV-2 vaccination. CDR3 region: CAWSPGQVQNRNYGYTF. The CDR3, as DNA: TGTGCCTGGAGCCCAGGACAGGTGCAAAATCGTAACTATGGCTACACCTTC.